This T cell receptor beta chain was sequenced in a study of shared clonotypes between healthy human individuals. General study points: Even with large depth, rarefaction showed that sorted-subset sequencing was incomplete. Few donors restricted represented genetic and exposure-history diversity.

As to this clone: No antigen is known for it.

TCRdb keeps only in-frame clones here, not all; method: immunoSEQ multiplex PCR. The sample lists 2 million to 2.5 million clones; around 95% were seen once. Germline loops: CDR1 LGHNT, CDR2 FRNRAP. V lost 3 bases and J lost 6, with 12 bases in between. This CDR3 comprises 13 residues. This TCR was sampled from a man in his late teens or twenties in good health. The sequenced material came from naive CD4+ T cells sorted from blood. The subset was: CD45RA+ positively selected. The chain uses TRBV12-5 and TRBJ2-7; TRBD2 might be the D (6 bases). CDR3 sequence (DNA): TGTGCTAGTGGTTTACTGAGGGGAGGCGAGCAGTACTTC. The encoded protein is CASGLLRGGEQYF.